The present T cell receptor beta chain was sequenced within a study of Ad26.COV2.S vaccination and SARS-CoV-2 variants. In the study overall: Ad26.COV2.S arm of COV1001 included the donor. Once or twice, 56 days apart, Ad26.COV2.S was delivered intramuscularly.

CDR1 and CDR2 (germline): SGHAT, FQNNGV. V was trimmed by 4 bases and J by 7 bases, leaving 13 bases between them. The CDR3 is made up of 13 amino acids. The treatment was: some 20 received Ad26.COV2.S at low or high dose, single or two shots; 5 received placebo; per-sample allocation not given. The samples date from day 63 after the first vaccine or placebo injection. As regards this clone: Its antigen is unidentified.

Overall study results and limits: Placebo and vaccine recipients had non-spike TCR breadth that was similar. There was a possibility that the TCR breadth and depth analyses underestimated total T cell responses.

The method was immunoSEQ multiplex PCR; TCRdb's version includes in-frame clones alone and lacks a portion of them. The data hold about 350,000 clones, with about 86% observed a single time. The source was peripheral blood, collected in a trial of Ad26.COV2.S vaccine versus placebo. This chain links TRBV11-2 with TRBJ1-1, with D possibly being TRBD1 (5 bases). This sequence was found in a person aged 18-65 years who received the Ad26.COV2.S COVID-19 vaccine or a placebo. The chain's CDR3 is CASSSGAWNEAFF. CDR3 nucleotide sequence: TGTGCCAGCAGCTCCGGGGCGTGGAATGAAGCTTTCTTT.